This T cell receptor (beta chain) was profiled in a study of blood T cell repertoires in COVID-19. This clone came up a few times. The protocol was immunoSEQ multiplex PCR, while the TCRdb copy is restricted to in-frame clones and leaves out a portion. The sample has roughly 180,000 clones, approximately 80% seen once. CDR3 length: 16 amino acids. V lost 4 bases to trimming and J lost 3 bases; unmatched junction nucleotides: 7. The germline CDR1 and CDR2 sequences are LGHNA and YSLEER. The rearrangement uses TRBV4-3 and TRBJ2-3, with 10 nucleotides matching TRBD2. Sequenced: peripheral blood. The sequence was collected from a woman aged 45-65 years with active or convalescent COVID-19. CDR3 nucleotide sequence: TGCGCCAGCAGCCTTACCAGCGGGGGGGTAACAGATACGCAGTATTTT. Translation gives CASSLTSGGVTDTQYF.